Listed below are T cell receptor beta chains from one sample, sequenced in a study of blood T cell repertoires in COVID-19. The table came from immunoSEQ multiplex PCR; TCRdb's copy has only in-frame clones and leaves some out. The data contain 130,000 to 150,000 clones, about 82% of them singletons. Sequences were obtained from PBMCs or T cells enriched from blood (not recorded which). These receptors were collected from a woman between 35 and 50 years old who had recovered from COVID-19. Each CDR3 is given with its conserved first and last residue. A D gene is named only where the DNA matches it firmly. Rows give clone size only sometimes, using once, few, many, or a class for an expanded clone.

TRBJ2-3 | TRBD1 | . | TRBV29-1 | TGCAGCGTTGAAGCCGGGACAGGGGGTTCAGATACGCAGTATTTT | CSVEAGTGGSDTQYF
TRBJ1-3 | . | . | TRBV3-1/TRBV3-2 | TGTGCCAGCAGCCACAGGGCAGGGATGGGATTCTCTGGAAACACCATATATTTT | CASSHRAGMGFSGNTIYF
TRBJ1-1 | . | . | TRBV21-1 | TGTGCCAGCAGCAAAGCGGACAGGGGGCCTATGAACACTGAAGCTTTCTTT | CASSKADRGPMNTEAFF
TRBJ1-2 | . | . | TRBV27 | TGTGCCAGCAGTTTCTCTTCGGGGTCAAACTATGGCTACACCTTC | CASSFSSGSNYGYTF
TRBJ2-5 | TRBD2 | . | TRBV7-7 | TGTGCCAGCAGCCAACGGACTAGCGGACAAGAGACCCAGTACTTC | CASSQRTSGQETQYF
TRBJ1-3 | TRBD1 | . | TRBV5-1 | TGCGCCAGCAGCTTGGGGGACAGATCTGGAAACACCATATATTTT | CASSLGDRSGNTIYF
TRBJ2-2 | TRBD1 | once | TRBV5-1 | TGCGCCAGCAGCTTGGAGGGACAGGGGATCACCGGGGAGCTGTTTTTT | CASSLEGQGITGELFF
TRBJ1-6 | . | . | TRBV15 | TGTGCCACCAGCAGAGATCCAAATTCACCCCTCCACTTT | CATSRDPNSPLHF
TRBJ2-1 | TRBD2 | . | TRBV7-3 | TGTGCCAGCAGCTCCCGGAATAGCGGGAGTCTGGACAATGAGCAGTTCTTC | CASSSRNSGSLDNEQFF
TRBJ1-1 | . | . | TRBV2 | TGTGCCAGCAGGGGGATGGGGGGTGAAGCTTTCTTT | CASRGMGGEAFF
TRBJ2-7 | TRBD1 | . | TRBV7-9 | TGTGCCAGCAGTAACCTTGACAGGGGGCCTTTCCACGAGCAGTACTTC | CASSNLDRGPFHEQYF
TRBJ2-7 | . | . | TRBV29-1 | TGCAGCGTTGAGGCCGCCTACGAGCAGTACTTC | CSVEAAYEQYF
TRBJ1-4 | . | . | TRBV19 | TGTGCCAGTAGTAAGGGGCCCCATGAAAAACTGTTTTTT | CASSKGPHEKLFF
TRBJ2-2 | . | . | TRBV9 | TGTGCCAGCAGCTCCGCCGGGGAGCTGTTTTTT | CASSSAGELFF
TRBJ1-3 | . | . | TRBV5-5 | TGTGCCAGCAGCTCCCCGGACAGTCTAAGAAACACCATATATTTT | CASSSPDSLRNTIYF
TRBJ1-6 | . | . | TRBV19 | TGTGCCAGTAGTCCGGACAGAAATTCACCCCTCCACTTT | CASSPDRNSPLHF
TRBJ2-7 | TRBD2 | . | TRBV27 | TGTGCCAGCAGTCTGACTAGCGGGAGGGTCTACGAGCAGTACTTC | CASSLTSGRVYEQYF
TRBJ1-1 | . | . | TRBV7-8 | TGTGCCAGCAGCTTGGCTGCGGGCACTGAAGCTTTCTTT | CASSLAAGTEAFF
TRBJ2-3 | TRBD1 | . | TRBV12-3/TRBV12-4 | TGTGCCAGCAGAGGGGGCGAGGATACGCAGTATTTT | CASRGGEDTQYF
TRBJ2-1 | TRBD2 | . | TRBV2 | TGTGCCATCCGGACTAGCGGGGGAAATGAGCAGTTCTTC | CAIRTSGGNEQFF
TRBJ2-7 | TRBD1 | . | TRBV18 | TGTGCCAGCTCGCCACGGACAGGGGGCCTCTACGAGCAGTACTTC | CASSPRTGGLYEQYF
TRBJ2-7 | . | . | TRBV9 | TGTGCCAGCAGCGTAGTACCAGGCCTCTCCTACGAGCAGTACTTC | CASSVVPGLSYEQYF